The 30 T cell receptor beta chains in this list originate from one sample, sequenced in a study of CD8+CD57+ T cells in acquired aplastic anemia (dated by TCRdb to the late 2010s). Sequenced on an Illumina HiSeq 2000. Genomic DNA served as template for TCR beta VDJ combination and CDR3 sequence profiling. TCRdb's own reprocessing of the public reads used fastp at Q25 and MiXCR and kept productive beta chains. Every CDR3 protein is listed once, alongside the most common genes and DNA of its rows. Present in this sample are approximately 130,000 distinct CDR3 sequences, approximately 41% of which were seen just once. Around 8.4% of the sample rests with the top ten. Sequenced sample: sorted CD4+, CD8+, or CD8+CD57+ T cells (not recorded which) from PBMCs. Source of these receptors: a human donor in good health, serving as a control.

This chain uses TRBV9 with TRBJ2-2; weak D call: TRBD1 (9 bases). The V gene's germline CDR1 is SGDLS and CDR2 YYNGEE. The CDR3 spans 17 residues. V lost 3 bases, J lost 4 bases, and 19 bases lay in between. The CDR3 is CASSAPGGTGFTGELFF. Written as DNA, the CDR3 is TGTGCCAGCAGCGCTCCGGGGGGGACAGGGTTCACCGGGGAGCTGTTTTTT.

This clonotype was counted between two and nine times. This chain links TRBV11-2 with TRBJ2-2; TRBD1 might be the D (6 bases). V was trimmed by 1 base and J by 5 bases, leaving 11 bases between them. This CDR3 is 15 amino acids long. Germline CDR1 is SGHAT and CDR2 is FQNNGV. The CDR3 coding sequence is TGTGCCAGCAGCTTAGTTATCGGGACAACCGGGGAGCTGTTTTTT. Protein product: CASSLVIGTTGELFF.

In its sample, this clonotype was seen many times. V usage is TRBV12-3 or TRBV12-4 and J usage is TRBJ1-2; the match to TRBD1 covers 10 bases. J gave up 3 bases and V 6 bases, and 7 bases lay outside the gene matches. The CDR3 totals 15 residues. CDR3 nucleotides: TGTGCCAGCAGCAGACAGGGGGCCTTTTACTATGGCTACACCTTC. It encodes CASSRQGAFYYGYTF.

To note about this clonotype: This likely comes from a read error, as the CDR3 has no conserved phenylalanine or tryptophan at its end. This rearrangement joins TRBV10-1 to TRBJ1-2; TRBD1 aligns across 8 bases. The V segment lost 2 bases and the J segment 3 bases; nucleotides outside the gene matches: 14. CDR3 length: 18 amino acids. Germline V lookup: CDR1 WNHNN, CDR2 SYGVQD (reference sequence). The CDR3 DNA is TGCGCCAGCAGTGAGGGTTCCCGGGACAGGTCAAAGGACTATGGCTACACCATC. This encodes CASSEGSRDRSKDYGYTI.

V and J are TRBV20-1 and TRBJ2-5; no clear D. The CDR3 length is 16 residues. The V gene's germline CDR1 is DFQATT and CDR2 SNEGSKA (reference sequence). V was clipped by 3 bases and J by 6 bases, with 23 bases between them. The CDR3 bases are TGCAGTGCTAGTACTTCAAAAAGGACGAGTCGGAAGACCCAGTACTTC. Translating it yields CSASTSKRTSRKTQYF.

For this clonotype: The junction does not match germline at one end; this may be a read error. The genes are TRBV4-2 and TRBJ1-1, with a weak D call TRBD1 (5 bases). The CDR3 sequence is 14 residues long. Germline loops: CDR1 LGHNA, CDR2 YNFKEQ. The CDR3 is CASSPDSRNTETFF. The CDR3 coding sequence is TGTGCCAGCAGCCCCGACAGTAGGAACACTGAAACTTTCTTT.

At least ten counts were recorded for this clonotype. Written as DNA, the CDR3 is TGCAGTGCTCCTAATTCCGGGACAGGGGTCCACGAGCAGTACTTC. It is translated as CSAPNSGTGVHEQYF. V and J are TRBV20-1 and TRBJ2-7, with 10 nucleotides matching TRBD1. The CDR3 loop spans 15 amino acids. CDR1 and CDR2 (germline): DFQATT, SNEGSKA (reference sequence). Germline trimming cut 5 bases from V and 5 bases from J; bases unmatched to any gene: 12.

Comment on this clonotype: A read error may produce the germline difference seen at one junction end. The chain joins TRBV5-1 to TRBJ1-6; 7 positions agree with TRBD1. The CDR3 sequence is 17 residues long. Germline V gene lookup returns CDR1 SGHRS and CDR2 YFSETQ. For the CDR3, the DNA is TGCGCCGGCAGCCCCGTACAGGGGAGCTCCTATAATTCACCCCTCCACTTT. This sequence encodes CAGSPVQGSSYNSPLHF.

This clonotype has only a few counts. V usage is TRBV12-5 and J usage is TRBJ2-1; 16 nucleotides align to TRBD2. The V gene end was trimmed by 1 base and the J gene end by 8 bases; junction bases not matched to a gene: 14. This CDR3 region has 20 residues. Germline V gene data show CDR1 as LGHNT and CDR2 as FRNRAP. CDR3 coding DNA: TGTGCTAGTGGTTTGGCTCCGGGACTAGCGGGAGGGTTTAAGATCCATGAGCAGTTCTTC. This sequence encodes CASGLAPGLAGGFKIHEQFF.

This chain uses TRBV25-1 with TRBJ2-1; no firm D call. Germline V gene lookup returns CDR1 MGHDK and CDR2 SYGVNS. The V gene lost 2 bases and the J gene lost 3 bases, with 11 bases spanning the gap. CDR3 size: 15 residues. The DNA for the CDR3 is TGTGCCAGCAGTGAAGCCGGCGGACGCTACAATGAGCAGTTCTTC. This encodes CASSEAGGRYNEQFF.

This clonotype was seen repeatedly, ten times or more. The rearrangement uses TRBV30 and TRBJ1-1; D gene unclear. The CDR3 runs 13 residues. V dropped 5 bases and J dropped 5 bases, with 15 bases sitting between them. CDR1 is GTSNPN, CDR2 SVGIG, per germline (reference sequence). CDR3 protein: CAWSQEPRTEAFF. CDR3 sequence (DNA): TGTGCCTGGTCCCAGGAGCCGAGGACTGAAGCTTTCTTT.

This clonotype appeared many times. The rearrangement links TRBV11-3 to TRBJ1-5, with 7 bases matching TRBD1. CDR1 and CDR2 (germline): SGHNT, YENEEA. V gave up 5 bases and J gave up 8 bases; unmatched junction bases: 3. CDR3 length: 12 amino acids. The DNA for the CDR3 is TGTGCCAGCAGCCCTGACAGGGAGCCCCAGCATTTT. Translation: CASSPDREPQHF.

This clonotype was observed at least ten times. V and J are TRBV19 and TRBJ1-2; the D is unclear. The length of the CDR3 is 15 residues. Germline values: CDR1 LNHDA, CDR2 SQIVND (reference sequence). V was trimmed by 4 bases and J by 1 base, leaving 13 bases between them. As DNA, the CDR3 is TGTGCCAGTAGTAGGGTTCCGAGATTTAACTATGGCTACACCTTC. Translation: CASSRVPRFNYGYTF.

This clonotype was observed many times. V and J are TRBV5-1 and TRBJ2-5; no definite D call. The CDR3 extends over 13 amino acids. Trimming removed 6 bases at V and 2 bases at J, with 11 bases between. CDR1 is SGHRS, CDR2 YFSETQ, per germline. This CDR3 reads CASKSVAQETQYF. CDR3 nucleotide sequence: TGCGCCAGCAAATCCGTAGCACAAGAGACCCAGTACTTC.

This clonotype was seen a single time. The junction shows a germline mismatch at one end, possibly a read error. This chain links TRBV10-1 with TRBJ2-1; 8 bases are a match to TRBD2. CDR3 length equals 17 residues. Germline V gives CDR1 WNHNN, CDR2 SYGVQD (reference sequence). Here the CDR3 DNA reads TGCGCCAGCAGTCTTCGGACTAGCCCAAGCTCCTACACTGAGCAGTTCTTC. Translated, it gives CASSLRTSPSSYTEQFF.

This clonotype was counted between two and nine times. The chain is built from TRBV27 and TRBJ1-5; 8 nucleotides line up with TRBD1. CDR1 and CDR2 (germline): MNHEY, SMNVEV (reference sequence). J was trimmed by 2 bases and V by 5 bases; bases with no gene match: 11. This CDR3 comprises 17 residues. The CDR3 here is CASSQLGQGGRNQPQHF. The DNA of the CDR3 is TGTGCCAGCAGTCAGCTAGGACAGGGCGGGCGCAATCAGCCCCAGCATTTT.

Of note for this clonotype: A read error may explain this, as a much larger clone is one base away. This CDR3 is missing its conserved last phenylalanine or tryptophan, likely due to a read error. V and J are TRBV18 and TRBJ2-7, with D perhaps being TRBD1 or TRBD2 (5 bases each). Per germline, CDR1 KGHSH and CDR2 LQKENI. The CDR3 contains 13 residues. The ends were cut back, 5 bases at V and 6 bases at J, with 14 bases in the middle. This CDR3 is CASSGTGTSEQYL. For the CDR3, the DNA is TGTGCCAGCTCAGGGACCGGGACCAGCGAGCAGTACCTC.

This clonotype was detected a few times. The chain couples TRBV4-2 to TRBJ1-2; 8 nucleotides align to TRBD1. CDR3 length: 18 amino acids. In germline, CDR1 is LGHNA, CDR2 YNFKEQ. Trimming took 0 bases from V and 5 from J; bases not matched to a gene: 14. CDR3 sequence reads: CASSQDGGQATQDYGYTF. Written as DNA, the CDR3 is TGTGCCAGCAGCCAAGATGGGGGACAGGCCACGCAAGATTATGGCTACACCTTC.

There are many counts of this clonotype. V usage is TRBV5-5 and J usage is TRBJ2-7, with 10 bases aligning to TRBD2. Germline values: CDR1 SGHKS, CDR2 YYEKEE (reference sequence). The CDR3 is 15 residues long. The J segment lost 2 bases and the V segment lost 0 bases, leaving 2 bases of the junction unmatched. DNA of the CDR3: TGTGCCAGCAGCTTGGAGGGACTAGCGACCTACGAGCAGTACTTC. It translates to CASSLEGLATYEQYF.

This clonotype was observed at least ten times. The CDR3 nucleotides read TGTGCCAGCGAGGCGGGGGGCACAGATACGCAGTATTTT. It codes for CASEAGGTDTQYF. The chain has TRBV24-1 and TRBJ2-3, with 7 bases lining up with TRBD2. This CDR3 has 13 residues. The germline V gene encodes CDR1 KGHDR and CDR2 SFDVKD. V dropped 11 bases and J dropped 1; count of bases not matched to a gene: 5.

This sequence joins TRBV15 and TRBJ2-1; maybe TRBD1 (8 bases). Germline CDR1 LNHNV, CDR2 YYDKDF (reference sequence). Trimming took off 3 bases at V and 3 bases at J, with 12 bases between the two ends. This CDR3 has 15 residues. This chain's CDR3 is CATSRDREGYNEQFF. For the CDR3, the DNA is TGTGCCACCAGCAGGGACAGGGAGGGCTACAATGAGCAGTTCTTC.

The CDR3 DNA reads as TGTGCCAGCACCACGACTGGGACTCACTATGGCTACACCTTC. This codes for CASTTTGTHYGYTF. This chain uses TRBV2 with TRBJ1-2; D might be TRBD1 (5 bases). V was pared by 7 bases and J by 3 bases, with 15 bases between. The germline CDR1 and CDR2 sequences are SNHLY and FYNNEI. The CDR3 sequence is 14 residues long.

The rearrangement joins TRBV7-9 to TRBJ1-2; D not certain. Germline V gene lookup returns CDR1 SEHNR and CDR2 FQNEAQ (reference sequence). The CDR3 has 15 amino acids. V was pared by 1 base and J by 3 bases, with 12 bases between. The CDR3 coding sequence is TGTGCCAGCAGCTTAGGTGCGGGGTATGACTATGGCTACACCTTC. The encoded protein is CASSLGAGYDYGYTF. The whole variable domain, remainder taken from reference TRBV7-9 and TRBJ1-2, is DTGVSQNPRHKITKRGQNVTFRCDPISEHNRLYWYRQTLGQGPEFLTYFQNEAQLEKSRLLSDRFSAERPKGSFSTLEIQRTEQGDSAMYLCASSLGAGYDYGYTFGSGTRLTVV.

The chain recombines TRBV25-1 with TRBJ2-7; perhaps TRBD1 as D (6 bases). With 5 bases removed from V and 2 bases from J, the gap between germline ends came to 13 bases. The CDR3 runs 14 residues. CDR1 and CDR2 (germline): MGHDK, SYGVNS. Written as DNA, the CDR3 is TGTGCCAGCAGTTCCTGGGGGCAGACCTACGAGCAGTACTTC. It codes for CASSSWGQTYEQYF.

This clonotype was recorded at least ten times. The chain carries TRBV29-1 and TRBJ1-2; D may be TRBD1 (6 bases). CDR3 length: 13 amino acids. Germline lookup yields CDR1 SQVTM and CDR2 ANQGSEA. V gave up 3 bases and J gave up 7 bases, with 15 bases separating them. The CDR3 sequence: CSVERTESTGYTF. The CDR3 nucleotides are TGCAGCGTTGAGAGGACAGAAAGCACTGGCTACACCTTC.

At least ten counts were recorded for this clonotype. The chain carries TRBV5-1 and TRBJ2-3; D is ambiguous. Looked up from germline, CDR1 is SGHRS and CDR2 is YFSETQ. This CDR3 is built from 15 residues. Deletions cut 5 bases from V and 0 bases from J, with 13 bases between. CDR3 sequence (DNA): TGCGCCAGCAGGTCTAGAGGTGGAAGCACAGATACGCAGTATTTT. It yields the protein CASRSRGGSTDTQYF.

There are many counts of this clonotype. V gene TRBV20-1 combines with J gene TRBJ2-7; 7 nucleotides agree with TRBD1. The junction had 12 bases not matched to a gene; V was cut back by 6 bases and J by 1 base. The germline gives CDR1 DFQATT, CDR2 SNEGSKA (reference sequence). The CDR3 extends over 15 amino acids. The CDR3 nucleotides are TGCAGTGCCCGAGCAGGGACAGATTATTCCTACGAGCAGTACTTC. This codes for CSARAGTDYSYEQYF.

The chain links TRBV29-1 to TRBJ1-6; no clear D. Germline V gene data show CDR1 as SQVTM and CDR2 as ANQGSEA. The CDR3 is 12 residues long. V lost 5 bases and J lost 0, with 2 bases in between. The CDR3 nucleotides read TGCAGCGTTCGCTCCTATAATTCACCCCTCCACTTT. Translation: CSVRSYNSPLHF.

The V gene is TRBV10-2, the J gene TRBJ1-1; maybe TRBD1 (6 bases). CDR3 size: 14 residues. Deletions cut 6 bases from V and 10 bases from J, with 21 bases between. CDR1 and CDR2 from the germline V gene are WSHSY and SAAADI. In nucleotides, the CDR3 is TGCGCCAGCAGCTTACAGGGATGGGGGTCTCCAGCTTTCTTT. Encoded protein: CASSLQGWGSPAFF.

In regard to this clonotype: An end of the junction does not agree with germline; a read error may underlie this. The chain uses TRBV5-4 and TRBJ2-6, with 7 nucleotides matching TRBD1. The CDR3 runs 21 residues. The V gene's germline CDR1 is SGHNT and CDR2 YYREEE (reference sequence). The CDR3 DNA is TGTGCCAGCGTATTAGAACGGGACAGACCCCGAACGCGAACTGGGGCCAACGTCCTGACCTTC. The encoded protein is CASVLERDRPRTRTGANVLTF. Looking up the rest from reference TRBV5-4 and TRBJ2-6 gives the full variable domain: ETGVTQSPTHLIKTRGQQVTLRCSSQSGHNTVSWYQQALGQGPQFIFQYYREEENGRGNFPPRFSGLQFPNYSSELNVNALELDDSALYLCASVLERDRPRTRTGANVLTFGAGSRLTVL.